A selection of T cell receptor beta chains follows, all from one sample in a study of T-cell memory formation after mild COVID-19. Using its own MiXCR run on the 5' RACE reads, TCRdb lists one record per CDR3 protein. The data contain a few hundred thousand distinct CDR3 sequences, approximately 19% of them singletons. Sequenced input: PBMCs or a T cell subset sorted from them (not recorded which). Receptor source: a young man who had mild COVID-19 (a few samples of this study predate the infection). Cell type and time point are not known. CDR3s include the opening cysteine and the closing phenylalanine or tryptophan. The D gene is left open where the match is weak. Size tells how often a clone was seen (once, few, many) or the class of an expanded clone, and some rows leave it out.

J gene	V gene	clone size	CDR3 length	D gene	CDR3 DNA	CDR3 protein
TRBJ2-3	TRBV5-6	few	16	NA	TGTGCCAGCAGCTTGCAACGGCTAGCTGGGTTAGATACGCAGTATTTT	CASSLQRLAGLDTQYF
TRBJ1-2	TRBV6-5	few	13	NA	TGTGCCAGCAGGTTGGACAGTTTCGATGGCTACACCTTC	CASRLDSFDGYTF
TRBJ2-7	TRBV5-1	NA	16	NA	TGCGCCAGCAGCCCGACCGGGACTTATAAAACCTACGAGCAGTACTTC	CASSPTGTYKTYEQYF
TRBJ2-3	TRBV24-1	NA	15	TRBD1	TGTGCCACCAGTGATCTGGGACAGGGGGCAGATACGCAGTATTTT	CATSDLGQGADTQYF
TRBJ2-7	TRBV4-3	NA	14	NA	TGCGCCAGCAGCCAAGACAGGGTCTCCTACGAGCAGTACTTC	CASSQDRVSYEQYF
TRBJ2-3	TRBV2	NA	13	NA	TGTGCCAGCACGGAGTGGTCCTCAGATACGCAGTATTTT	CASTEWSSDTQYF
TRBJ2-1	TRBV24-1	many	15	TRBD2	TGTGCCACCAGTGACCCCATTGGGGGGGATAATGAGCAGTTCTTC	CATSDPIGGDNEQFF
TRBJ1-4	TRBV2	NA	13	NA	TGTGCCAGCAGTGAAGGGACACCTGACTCGAAGTTTTTT	CASSEGTPDSKFF
TRBJ2-3	TRBV19	few	13	TRBD2	TGTGCCAGTAGTACCCTTGAGCGGGGGCATGGACATTTT	CASSTLERGHGHF
TRBJ1-5	TRBV6-5	many	15	NA	TGTGCCAGCAGCAACACGGGGATGTCAAATCAGCCCCAGCATTTT	CASSNTGMSNQPQHF
TRBJ1-6	TRBV9	NA	14	TRBD1	TGTGCCAGCAGCGGCGGACAGGGTTATTCACCCCTCCACTTT	CASSGGQGYSPLHF
TRBJ2-7	TRBV19	NA	14	TRBD1	TGTGCCAGCATGGCCGGGACAGGGTCGCGCGAGCAGTACTTC	CASMAGTGSREQYF
TRBJ2-3	TRBV7-9	NA	15	TRBD2	TGTGCCAGCAGTCCCCTTAGCGGGATCACAGATACGCAGTATTTT	CASSPLSGITDTQYF
TRBJ2-5	TRBV28	NA	15	NA	TGTGCCAGCAGTTTACGGGGGAGATACCAAGAGACCCAGTACTTC	CASSLRGRYQETQYF
TRBJ1-2	TRBV4-2	few	16	NA	TGTGCCAGCAGCCGGATGACACGGAGTTCTAACTATGGCTACACCTTC	CASSRMTRSSNYGYTF
TRBJ2-5	TRBV29-1	few	13	TRBD1	TGCAGCGTTCCCGGGACAGGGATGGAGACCCAGTACTTC	CSVPGTGMETQYF
TRBJ2-1	TRBV20-1	many	15	NA	TGCAGTGCTAGAGAGGGGGGGCAAGCGTACAATGAGCAGTTCTTC	CSAREGGQAYNEQFF
TRBJ2-7	TRBV7-8	NA	13	NA	TGTGCCAGCAGCTTTGAGAGGGTGTACGAGCAGTACTTC	CASSFERVYEQYF
TRBJ1-2	TRBV6-1	NA	16	NA	TGTGCCAGCAGTGAAGCGCACGTAACATCGGCCTATGGCTACACCTTC	CASSEAHVTSAYGYTF
TRBJ2-3	TRBV11-3	NA	12	TRBD2	TGTGCCAGCAGCGAGACTAGCGGTACGCAGTATTTT	CASSETSGTQYF
TRBJ2-5	TRBV7-9	few	15	TRBD2	TGTGCCAGCAGCTTATTGGCTAGCGGAAGGGAGACCCAGTACTTC	CASSLLASGRETQYF
TRBJ2-3	TRBV7-3	NA	15	TRBD2	TGTGCCAGCAGCGGAGGACTAGCGGGGGGAGATACGCAGTATTTT	CASSGGLAGGDTQYF
TRBJ2-3	TRBV28	many	14	NA	TGTGCCAGCAGTCCGCGCGGGCTGCGAGATACGCAGTATTTT	CASSPRGLRDTQYF
TRBJ2-2	TRBV28	NA	16	NA	TGTGCCAGCAGTCCACGGACTCCCTCGAACACCGGGGAGCTGTTTTTT	CASSPRTPSNTGELFF
TRBJ2-1	TRBV4-1	few	13	TRBD2	TGCGCCAGCAGCCAGGGGAGGGTTGGTGAGCAGTTCTTC	CASSQGRVGEQFF
TRBJ1-2	TRBV9	once	14	NA	TGTGCCAGCAGCGTAGATACTTGGGACTATGGCTACACCTTC	CASSVDTWDYGYTF
TRBJ1-6	TRBV3-1	many	12	NA	TGTGCCAGCAGCTTCACGCAGCGGGACCTAAACTTT	CASSFTQRDLNF
TRBJ2-3	TRBV9	NA	18	TRBD2	TGTGCCAGCAGCGTATTAGCGGGGGTTTCGTCCAGCACAGATACGCAGTATTTT	CASSVLAGVSSSTDTQYF
TRBJ1-6	TRBV7-2	few	11	NA	TGTGCCAGCAGCTTCGGTTCACCCCTCCACTTT	CASSFGSPLHF
TRBJ2-6	TRBV6-2/TRBV6-3	many	12	NA	TGTGCCAGCAGTCCTGGGGCCAACGTCCTGACTTTC	CASSPGANVLTF
TRBJ2-5	TRBV4-3	NA	16	NA	TGCGCCAGCAGCCGGTCAACGGCTAGCTGGGGTGAGACCCAGTACTTC	CASSRSTASWGETQYF
TRBJ1-1	TRBV5-1	NA	13	NA	TGCGCCAGCGGTGGGGAGATGAACACTGAAGCTTTCTTT	CASGGEMNTEAFF
TRBJ1-1	TRBV7-3	few	13	NA	TGTGCCAGCAGCTTACAGTCTAACACTGAAGCTTTCTTT	CASSLQSNTEAFF
TRBJ1-1	TRBV6-2/TRBV6-3	NA	11	NA	TGTGCCACCGCAGAGAACACTGAAGCTTTCTTT	CATAENTEAFF
TRBJ1-1	TRBV4-1	NA	15	NA	TGCGCCAGCAGCCAAGATCCAGGGACCGGGACTGAAGCTTTCTTT	CASSQDPGTGTEAFF
TRBJ2-1	TRBV6-5	NA	11	TRBD1	TGTGCCAGCTGCCAGGGGGCTGAGCAGTTCTTC	CASCQGAEQFF
TRBJ2-2	TRBV12-3/TRBV12-4	NA	14	TRBD2	TGTGCCAGCCGACGGGGGGTCGGCACCGGGGAGCTGTTTTTT	CASRRGVGTGELFF
TRBJ1-1	TRBV9	NA	14	TRBD1	TGTGCCAGCAGCGTAGCTGGACAGGGAGACTCGGCTTTCTTT	CASSVAGQGDSAFF
TRBJ1-1	TRBV4-3	few	18	TRBD1	TGCGCCAGCAGCCAAGATCTTGGAAGGGACAGGGGGCTTACTGAAGCTTTCTTT	CASSQDLGRDRGLTEAFF
TRBJ2-3	TRBV12-3/TRBV12-4	few	13	NA	TGTGCCAGCAACGTTGGGTCCACAGATACGCAGTATTTT	CASNVGSTDTQYF
TRBJ1-2	TRBV7-9	NA	15	NA	TGTGCCAGCAGCCGGAGCCTGGGGGCAGGCTATGGCTACACCTTC	CASSRSLGAGYGYTF
TRBJ2-7	TRBV5-8	many	14	TRBD1	TGTGCCAGCGCCCATCCACAGGGGACCTACGAGCAGTACTTC	CASAHPQGTYEQYF
TRBJ2-3	TRBV6-5	few	13	TRBD2	TGTGCCAGCGGCGGGGGGATGACAGATACGCAGTATTTT	CASGGGMTDTQYF
TRBJ1-4	TRBV19	NA	13	NA	TGTGCCAGTAGTATAAACAGGCCGGAAAAACTGTTTTTT	CASSINRPEKLFF
TRBJ2-2	TRBV7-2	NA	17	NA	TGTGCCAGCAGCACCGGACTGGGAGTAGCGAACACCGGGGAGCTGTTTTTT	CASSTGLGVANTGELFF